The entry below describes one T cell receptor beta chain. Its target antigen remains unknown. No base-level quality is on record; no much larger clone is a single base apart. These data come from a study of cytomegalovirus exposure and HLA in healthy donors (dated by TCRdb to about 2017). As for the study more broadly: An earlier analysis of roughly 500 of the donors reported 250 to 300 Gb of sequence data and about 100 million unique TCR beta sequences from about 180 million T cells. Approximately 310 gigabases of sequencing data and 70 million to 95 million unique TCR sequences made up an early release that covered around 640 HLA-typed donors. Of the approximately 400 genotyped donors, around 81% fell in the genetic ancestry cluster associated with self-reported Caucasian donors. Genome-wide SNP genotypes for about 55% of the 666 donors were used in a later genetic analysis, which treated that subset as a discovery cohort. All discovery cohort repertoires had been generated on a single sequencing platform. Both class I and class II loci were covered by HLA typing, at four-digit resolution. To predict cytomegalovirus infection status, the study brought together high-throughput TCR immunosequencing, statistical association of individual TCRs with disease status, and machine learning. About 5 DR-DQ haplotypes were handled as single units for association and clustering, since linkage in the cohort was strong. A separate validation cohort of roughly 110 different subjects was used in addition to the roughly 700-subject first cohort. Rather than using new phenotypic data, the later analysis identified candidate immune exposures from TCR beta sequences and from how often those sequences occurred across donors. Alongside the repertoire data, information on donor age, sex, ethnicity and CMV serostatus was compiled. A later analysis re-examined previously published TCR beta repertoires from about 700 donors and added high-resolution HLA genotyping to investigate patterns of TCR occurrence. Typing coverage differed by locus: A, B, C, DRB1 and DQB1 were typed in roughly 629-640 donors, DQA1 in about 550, DPA1 in 600 to 610, and DPB1 in 450 to 480. The study used immunosequencing to profile the T cell repertoires of 666 subjects and linked those repertoires to cytomegalovirus serostatus. The study was designed to test whether signatures of past pathogen exposure could be identified by cataloging public T cell receptors. An earlier analysis of about 600 of the donors used high-throughput TCR beta sequencing to judge whether each TCR beta V gene segment behaved as functional or pseudogenic. Among about 360 genotyped donors of the cohort, an average of approximately 240,000 unique TCR beta nucleotide sequences were sequenced per donor, around 18% of them non-productive. General conclusions and limits of the study: According to a later genetic analysis, donors in an Asian-associated ancestry cluster had fewer N-insertions in productive TCRs than the approximately 710-donor mean. Sequencing depth was assumed to be roughly uniform across donors in the presence/absence analyses, though that assumption may not hold. In a later analysis, several top co-occurrence clusters were reported to appear linked to parvovirus B19, influenza, CMV and Epstein-Barr virus. Because some donors lacked HLA typing at each locus, the association tests relied only on the typed subset. The authors suggested that the approach could potentially be generalized to other disease states and immunological phenotypes. Strong co-occurrence of HLA alleles, especially DR and DQ, made assigning TCR associations to individual alleles difficult. Linkage disequilibrium might explain the correlated functional status among segregating V segments, but an unknown experimental factor could not be ruled out. The sequencing pipeline was judged likely to have produced a cluster of highly shared sequence variants as a technical artifact. The only immune exposure information available for the cohort was CMV serostatus. Because counts were too low, roughly 17 rarely observed V segments, including chromosome 9 orphons, were left out of the earlier analysis of 500 to 650 of the donors. Some IMGT-functional V segments, including TRBV6-2 and TRBV6-3, could not be told apart with the 87-base-pair reads, so those segments were excluded. An earlier analysis of roughly 570 of the donors showed that most TCR beta V segments appeared in productive rearrangements either about 87% or about 30% of the time, which broadly matched IMGT annotations. In both the original and validation cohorts, the classifier was reported to diagnose cytomegalovirus status with high specificity and sensitivity. The study gave a list of some 150 TCR beta chains associated with cytomegalovirus. In vitro tests confirmed that a few of the cytomegalovirus-associated TCR beta chains recognize cytomegalovirus antigens. In a later analysis, TCR association rates were found to vary across HLA loci, with the most associated TCRs seen for DRB1 alleles and the fewest for HLA-C alleles. The cohort was sequenced for TCR beta chains only, and without alpha or paired-chain data the features that could be detected were limited. A further reported finding was that TCR beta sequences accurately predicted the HLA-A and HLA-B alleles for most subjects in the first cohort. While some public TCRs were present in many individuals, most TCR sequences turned up only very rarely across donors. A later analysis found that HLA-associated TCR beta chains were more clonally expanded and had lower generation probabilities than equally common non-associated chains. A later genetic analysis associated a missense DCLRE1C variant with V-gene and J-gene trimming of TCR beta chains, and an independent cohort replicated the association. Specific HLA alleles were associated with 15,000 to 20,000 TCR beta sequences at a false discovery rate of 0.05 in a later analysis. A later analysis found that most CMV-associated TCR beta chains appeared HLA-restricted, with HLA associations seemingly driven largely by CMV exposure.

The cohort comprised 666 healthy bone marrow donors. Cohort members were all nominally healthy when sampled, although unrecorded immune exposures were likely present. The donor tested CMV seronegative, placing the donor among the 350 to 400 seronegative members of the cohort. A peripheral blood sample was provided by each donor, and peripheral blood mononuclear cells were used for TCR beta sequencing. The Qiagen DNeasy Blood Extraction Kit was used to extract genomic DNA from the blood cell samples. CDR1 and CDR2 (SEHNR, FQNEAQ) derive from the germline V gene (reference sequence). For this chain, trimming is 7 bases at the V end and 6 bases at the J end, and the number of junction bases without a gene match is 6. From the cysteine up to the phenylalanine, the CDR3 has a length of 13 residues. Of all the DNA, just the CDR3 is kept, 39 bases in frame from base 1. Library construction relied on the immunoSEQ multiplex PCR assay. For the multiplex PCR, a mixture combining 60 forward primers for TCR Vbeta segments and 13 reverse primers for TCR Jbeta segments was used. The CDR3 region of rearranged TCR beta genes was amplified from genomic DNA with a multiplex PCR assay. The amplified TCR beta libraries were sequenced on the Illumina HiSeq System as 87-base-pair reads. The authors' pipeline ran thus. A later analysis counted about 80 million unique TCR beta chains across the 666 repertoires, and some 11 million of these chains were shared by at least two donors. Raw reads were error-corrected and collapsed into unique sequences by a nearest-neighbor algorithm in which closely related sequences were merged to remove PCR and sequencing errors. CDR3 sequences were aligned to IMGT reference sequences to assign V, D and J gene segments. For a sequence to be retained, a match of at least six nucleotides was required to both a V gene segment and a J gene segment. A rearrangement counted as productive if the CDR3 had no stop codons and remained in frame with V and J, and every other rearrangement counted as non-productive. Following IMGT convention, CDR3 was defined as the stretch from the second conserved V-encoded cysteine to the conserved J-encoded phenylalanine. The earlier analysis of 450 to 750 of the donors excluded any sequence lacking an unambiguous match to a single V gene segment. In an earlier analysis of roughly 500 of the donors, V segments were called functional above 56.7% productive rearrangements and were called segregating when the between-donor standard deviation exceeded 5%. A statistical classification framework was built for diagnosing cytomegalovirus status from the catalog of TCR beta chain sequences. In a later analysis, V and J genes were assigned by comparing TCR nucleotide sequences against IMGT/GENE-DB human TR gene sequences. Using the TCRdist pipeline, a later analysis assigned CDR3 sequences along with most-parsimonious VDJ recombination scenarios. In a later analysis, every TCR beta chain was defined by the combination of its CDR3 amino acid sequence and its V-gene family, and reads without a unique V-gene family were dropped. In a later analysis, 500 to 650 highly shared, low-generation-probability nucleotide sequences were removed to address suspected cross-contamination and a sequencing artifact. In a later analysis, a clonal expansion index for each public chain was calculated from normalized within-repertoire ranks of inferred template counts. A later analysis computed generation probabilities with a VDJ recombination model fitted to out-of-frame rearrangements, and checked the results against IGoR. In a later analysis, hypergeometric tests were used to score TCR-TCR, TCR-HLA and TCR-CMV co-occurrence, with a repertoire-size bias correction applied to TCR pairs. In a later analysis, false discovery rates were estimated by permuting HLA or CMV assignments 20 times. In a later analysis, co-occurring TCRs were grouped with DBSCAN, and TCRdist sequence similarity was added when clustering was performed within HLA-allele-positive subsets. Repertoires with fewer than 30,000 or more than 120,000 public chains, plus five repertoires with anomalous nucleotide sharing, were excluded from co-occurrence clustering. TCRdb retrieved this table from immuneACCESS and kept in-frame rearrangements only. Not all clones are present; in checked studies, unresolved V genes account for under half, and no reason is known for the remainder. V, J and clone size derive from that table, while D and trimming were established from the DNA sequence. The sample yields roughly 160,000 clones; roughly 78% were counted once. The ten largest clones capture under 2.5% of the sample.

Recombination connected TRBV7-9 to TRBJ2-1; TRBD1 agrees with 7 junctional bases. The source material was PBMCs. The TCR originated in a man aged 35-49 years in good health and CMV-seronegative. The CDR3 reads CASTYTGVNEQFF. DNA sequence: TGTGCCAGCACCTACACAGGGGTCAATGAGCAGTTCTTC.